A single sample gave rise to the 16 T cell receptor beta chains below, sequenced in a study of blood T cell repertoires in COVID-19. Sequencing used immunoSEQ multiplex PCR; TCRdb keeps in-frame clones, though not all of them. Altogether around 260,000 clones are present, 80% to 90% being singletons, with the ten largest covering 3.5% to 5.5%. The sequencing sample was made of PBMCs or T cells enriched from blood (not recorded which). These receptors came from a young woman who had recovered from COVID-19.

The chain carries TRBV7-2 and TRBJ2-5; possible D gene TRBD2, 6 bases. With 1 base removed from V and 7 bases from J, the gap between germline ends came to 13 bases. The CDR3 runs to 14 residues. CDR1 and CDR2 from the germline V gene are SGHTA and FQGNSA. The CDR3 DNA is TGTGCCAGCAGCTTAGAAAGGGGAGGCCCGACCCAGTACTTC. Translated, it gives CASSLERGGPTQYF.

The chain couples TRBV5-1 to TRBJ2-1; TRBD2 matches at 12 bases. From germline, CDR1 is SGHRS and CDR2 YFSETQ. Trimming removed 0 bases from V and 7 bases from J; junction bases left unmatched: 5. This CDR3 contains 16 residues. CDR3 sequence (DNA): TGCGCCAGCAGCTTGGGACTAGCGGGAGTGAGAAATGAGCAGTTCTTC. It is translated as CASSLGLAGVRNEQFF.

This sequence joins TRBV5-6 and TRBJ2-3; tentative D call: TRBD1 (5 bases). CDR1 is SGHDT, CDR2 YYEEEE, per germline. V lost 0 bases to trimming and J lost 4 bases, with 9 bases between them. The CDR3 loop spans 14 amino acids. CDR3 region: CASSLETASDTQYF. CDR3 in DNA: TGTGCCAGCAGCTTGGAGACAGCGTCAGATACGCAGTATTTT.

This chain joins TRBV4-1 and TRBJ2-7; 11 positions match TRBD2. The junction had 6 bases not matched to a gene; V was cut back by 3 bases and J by 2 bases. This CDR3 spans 16 amino acids. The germline gives CDR1 MGHRA, CDR2 YSYEKL. In DNA form, the CDR3 reads TGCGCCAGCAGCCAGTTGCCTAGCGGGGGGACCTACGAGCAGTACTTC. Protein product: CASSQLPSGGTYEQYF.

The rearrangement links TRBV27 to TRBJ2-1, with D perhaps TRBD2 (8 bases). Deletions cut 2 bases from V and 5 bases from J, with 16 bases between. The CDR3 runs 16 residues. Looked up from germline, CDR1 is MNHEY and CDR2 is SMNVEV (reference sequence). The CDR3 spells CASSLVTGGGNNEQFF. CDR3 coding DNA: TGTGCCAGCAGTTTAGTTACGGGAGGGGGCAACAATGAGCAGTTCTTC.

The table lists this clone with a count of one. The chain employs TRBV5-1 and TRBJ1-4; D may be TRBD1 (6 bases). V lost 5 bases, J lost 7 bases, and 21 bases lay in between. The CDR3 is 16 residues long. CDR1 SGHRS and CDR2 YFSETQ come from the germline V gene. CDR3 nucleotide sequence: TGCGCCAGCAGAGGGGGGGGCGCGAGCCTCAGTGAAAAACTGTTTTTT. Translating it yields CASRGGGASLSEKLFF.

The rearrangement uses TRBV29-1 and TRBJ1-2; no clear D gene. The CDR3 is 9 amino acids. Trimming took 3 bases from V and 7 from J, leaving 3 bases between them. Germline V gene data show CDR1 as SQVTM and CDR2 as ANQGSEA. The CDR3 nucleotides are TGCAGCGTTGACCGTGGCTACACCTTC. Its protein is CSVDRGYTF.

The chain carries TRBV28 and TRBJ2-3; 8 bases align to TRBD1. V dropped 3 bases and J dropped 6; count of bases not matched to a gene: 5. CDR1 is MDHEN, CDR2 SYDVKM, per germline. The CDR3 runs 14 residues. The CDR3 spells CASSLPQGVDTQYF. In nucleotides, the CDR3 is TGTGCCAGCAGTTTGCCACAGGGGGTGGATACGCAGTATTTT. Filled out from reference TRBV28 and TRBJ2-3, the complete variable domain reads DVKVTQSSRYLVKRTGEKVFLECVQDMDHENMFWYRQDPGLGLRLIYFSYDVKMKEKGDIPEGYSVSREKKERFSLILESASTNQTSMYLCASSLPQGVDTQYFGPGTRLTVL.

This chain joins TRBV2 and TRBJ1-5, with 8 bases aligning to TRBD1. The CDR3 has 14 residues. J gave up 7 bases and V 5 bases, and 7 bases lay outside the gene matches. Germline V gene lookup returns CDR1 SNHLY and CDR2 FYNNEI. The CDR3 region has the DNA TGTGCCAGCAGTCCCGGACAGGGCGACCAGCCCCAGCATTTT. This translates into CASSPGQGDQPQHF.

The J gene is TRBJ1-2, the V gene TRBV7-8, with 10 nucleotides matching TRBD1. The CDR3 is 17 amino acids. CDR1 and CDR2 (germline): SGHVS, FQNEAQ. Trimming at V came to 4 bases and at J to 0 bases, leaving 8 bases not matched to a gene. CDR3 protein: CASSSRDRGVTNYGYTF. The CDR3 coding sequence is TGTGCCAGCAGCTCCCGGGACAGGGGCGTCACTAACTATGGCTACACCTTC.

This chain connects TRBV7-9 to TRBJ2-3, with TRBD2 matching 11 bases. Trimming cost V 4 bases and J 0 bases; bases outside gene matches: 0. Germline V lookup: CDR1 SEHNR, CDR2 FQNEAQ (reference sequence). There are 15 residues in the CDR3. CDR3 nucleotides: TGTGCCAGCAGCTGGACTAGCGGGAGCACAGATACGCAGTATTTT. Amino acids: CASSWTSGSTDTQYF.

The CDR3 DNA reads TGTGCCAGCAGTCGTAAACAGGGGACTGAAGCTTTCTTT. Encoded protein: CASSRKQGTEAFF. The chain has TRBV11-3 and TRBJ1-1; 7 bases are shared with TRBD1. This CDR3 has 13 amino acids. J gave up 5 bases and V 6 bases, and 6 bases lay outside the gene matches. The germline V gene has CDR1 SGHNT and CDR2 YENEEA.

The chain joins TRBV4-1 to TRBJ2-4, with a weak D call TRBD2 (5 bases). Per the germline V gene, CDR1 is MGHRA and CDR2 is YSYEKL. V gave up 1 base and J gave up 0 bases, with 7 bases separating them. This CDR3 has 15 amino acids. The CDR3 DNA reads TGCGCCAGCAGCCAAGGGGAGCTAGCCAAAAACATTCAGTACTTC. Translation: CASSQGELAKNIQYF.

This clone was observed a few times. The CDR3 loop is CASSEQQGYEQYF. The CDR3 coding sequence is TGTGCCAGCAGTGAACAACAGGGCTACGAGCAGTACTTC. This sequence joins TRBV6-1 and TRBJ2-7; D is possibly TRBD1 (6 bases). The germline CDR1 and CDR2 sequences are MNHNS and SASEGT. Trimming stripped 2 bases from V and 3 bases from J, with 8 bases between. The CDR3 spans 13 residues.

The gene calls are TRBV5-4 and TRBJ1-4; the match to TRBD1 covers 7 bases. The ends lost 1 base at V and 8 bases at J; junction bases unmatched: 5. Germline V lookup: CDR1 SGHNT, CDR2 YYREEE (reference sequence). This CDR3 region has 14 residues. The CDR3 DNA sequence: TGTGCCAGCAGCTTGAAACAGGGGAACGAAAAACTGTTTTTT. Translated, it gives CASSLKQGNEKLFF.

The rearrangement joins TRBV7-8 to TRBJ1-5; D might be TRBD1 (5 bases). The CDR3 has 15 amino acids. V lost 5 bases to trimming and J lost 0 bases, with 11 bases between them. In germline, CDR1 is SGHVS, CDR2 FQNEAQ. CDR3 residues: CASSPTEYSNQPQHF. CDR3 coding DNA: TGTGCCAGCAGCCCGACAGAATATAGCAATCAGCCCCAGCATTTT.